The rows below give T cell receptor beta chains drawn from one sample of a study of shared clonotypes between healthy human individuals. This table comes from immunoSEQ multiplex PCR, and its TCRdb copy is limited to in-frame clones, with some not included. Of over a million clones listed, roughly 96% are singletons. Sequenced input: naive CD4+ T cells sorted from blood. These receptors were collected from a young man in good health. Both conserved end residues are part of each CDR3. The D gene is left open where the match is weak. Rows give clone size only sometimes, using once, few, many, or a class for an expanded clone.

D gene	clone size	V gene	J gene	CDR3 DNA	CDR3 protein
.	.	TRBV4-3	TRBJ1-1	TGCGCCAGCAGCCAAGCCCAGGGGTACACTGAAGCTTTCTTT	CASSQAQGYTEAFF
.	.	TRBV19	TRBJ2-7	TGTGCCAGTAGTATGAGAAGGGCGGCCGAGCAGTACTTC	CASSMRRAAEQYF
.	once	TRBV6-5	TRBJ2-3	TGTGCCAGCCACAGGGCCTCTAGCACAGATACGCAGTATTTT	CASHRASSTDTQYF
.	.	TRBV18	TRBJ1-1	TGTGCCAGCTCACCACTCGGGATGAACACTGAAGCTTTCTTT	CASSPLGMNTEAFF
TRBD1	.	TRBV7-9	TRBJ2-1	TGTGCCAGCAGCTTAGGAGGGACAGGGACATACAATGAGCAGTTCTTC	CASSLGGTGTYNEQFF
.	once	TRBV5-1	TRBJ2-7	TGCGCCAGCAGCTTGGCTATTGGGGACTACGAGCAGTACTTC	CASSLAIGDYEQYF
.	once	TRBV10-3	TRBJ2-1	TGTGCCACCGACCAAAGTGGGGCGACCTACAATGAGCAGTTCTTC	CATDQSGATYNEQFF
.	.	TRBV12-2	TRBJ2-1	TGTGCAAGTCGCTTGGCCAGCAGCGCCCAGATGGAGGATGAGCAGTTCTTC	CASRLASSAQMEDEQFF
.	.	TRBV5-1	TRBJ2-7	TGCGCCAGCAGCTTGGAATCTAGAAGCCTTACCGAGCAGTACTTC	CASSLESRSLTEQYF
.	.	TRBV27	TRBJ2-5	TGTGCCAGCAGGAAGGGTCTAGCGCTGCAAGAGACCCAGTACTTC	CASRKGLALQETQYF
.	.	TRBV7-9	TRBJ2-7	TGTGCCAGCAGCCTGGGACTTACGAGCTCCTACGAGCAGTACTTC	CASSLGLTSSYEQYF
TRBD2	.	TRBV11-1	TRBJ2-7	TGTGCCAGCAGACGGCTTGCGGGAGGGCCGTCCTACGAGCAGTACTTC	CASRRLAGGPSYEQYF
.	.	TRBV9	TRBJ1-5	TGTGCCAGCAGCGTAGGCCACTTCAATCAGCCCCAGCATTTT	CASSVGHFNQPQHF
TRBD1	.	TRBV30	TRBJ1-3	TGTGCCTGGAGGAAAGGGACAGTACTTTTCGGAAACACCATATATTTT	CAWRKGTVLFGNTIYF
.	.	TRBV29-1	TRBJ2-6	TGCAGCGTAGGATTGGTGCCGGGGGCCAACGTCCTGACTTTC	CSVGLVPGANVLTF
.	.	TRBV28	TRBJ2-1	TGTGCCAGCAGGGAGGCCCCCCTCTACAATGAGCAGTTCTTC	CASREAPLYNEQFF
TRBD2	.	TRBV5-4	TRBJ2-3	TGTGCCAGCAGCCCCCAGCGGGAGGGGGGGGCAGATACGCAGTATTTT	CASSPQREGGADTQYF
.	.	TRBV2	TRBJ2-7	TGTGCCAGCAGTTCGAGCTACGGGCGGACCTACGAGCAGTACTTC	CASSSSYGRTYEQYF
TRBD1	.	TRBV4-1	TRBJ2-3	TGCGCCAGCAGCCAAGTTGGCGACAGGGCCCTTACGCAGTATTTT	CASSQVGDRALTQYF
TRBD1	.	TRBV2	TRBJ1-5	TGTGCCAGCAGTGAAACAGGGGCGAATCAGCCCCAGCATTTT	CASSETGANQPQHF
.	.	TRBV28	TRBJ2-7	TGTGCCAGCGGAGAATACTACGAGCAGTACTTC	CASGEYYEQYF